Reported below is one TCR beta chain. Its target is not known. TCRdb reanalysed the 5' RACE reads using MiXCR and keeps one entry per CDR3 protein. The sample has 140,000 or so distinct CDR3 sequences, 11% to 15% seen once. This sample stems from a study of T-cell memory formation after mild COVID-19. Study-wide results and caveats: Several responding clones turned up in pre-infection memory, indicating that cross-reactive memory may have taken part.

The source of this sequence is an adult woman who had mild COVID-19 (a few samples of this study predate the infection). Cell type and time point are not known. The material sequenced was PBMCs or a T cell subset sorted from them (not recorded which).

In DNA, the CDR3 is TGTGCCAGCAGCGTAGGAGGGGCAATGTCCAATGAGCAGTTCTTC. Amino acid sequence: CASSVGGAMSNEQFF. This chain uses TRBV9 with TRBJ2-1; either TRBD1 or TRBD2 may fit D (5 bases each). Deletions cut 0 bases from V and 6 bases from J, with 13 bases between. Per germline, CDR1 SGDLS and CDR2 YYNGEE. The CDR3 is made up of 15 amino acids.